A selection of T cell receptor beta chains follows, all from one sample in a study of blood T cells in healthy people across ages. From the 5' RACE reads, TCRdb called clonotypes with MiXCR, one entry per CDR3 protein. The table shows 1.2 million to 1.5 million distinct CDR3 sequences, with almost 60% occurring only once. Sequencing input: blood. The receptors were sampled from a man in his late teens or twenties in good health. The CDR3 runs from the conserved cysteine through the conserved F or W. The D gene is left open where the match is weak. Not every row has a clone size; where given, it reads once, few, many or a size class.

len	v_gene	abundance	d_gene	j_gene	CDR3nt	CDR3aa
14	TRBV10-3	NA	TRBD1	TRBJ1-1	TGTGCCATCAGTGGGGATCGACAGGGACCAAGGGCTTTCTTT	CAISGDRQGPRAFF
12	TRBV6-5	few	TRBD2	TRBJ2-7	TGTGCCAGCGCTAGCGGCCCCTACGAGCAGTACTTC	CASASGPYEQYF
16	TRBV24-1	NA	TRBD2	TRBJ2-1	TGTGCCACCAGTGATGCCACTAGCGGGAGTTTCTATGAGCAGTTCTTC	CATSDATSGSFYEQFF
13	TRBV29-1	NA	NA	TRBJ2-5	TGCAGCGTTGATTTAACAGTCGGGGAGACCCAGTACTTC	CSVDLTVGETQYF
18	TRBV7-8	few	NA	TRBJ1-1	TGTGCCAGCAGCTTATTTGGCTCAATTGCCTCTCCGAACACTGAAGCTTTCTTT	CASSLFGSIASPNTEAFF
15	TRBV4-2	few	NA	TRBJ2-7	TGTGCCAGCAGCCAAGCCACCGGGACTTCCTACGAGCAGTACTTC	CASSQATGTSYEQYF
13	TRBV5-1	NA	NA	TRBJ2-3	TGCGCCAGCAGGAGGGACGCAAGGGATACGCAGTATTTT	CASRRDARDTQYF
14	TRBV6-1	NA	NA	TRBJ2-7	TGTGCCAGCAGTGACGGACCCAGCTCCTACGAGCAGTACTTC	CASSDGPSSYEQYF
15	TRBV27	few	NA	TRBJ2-7	TGTGCCAGCAGTTTAGGCGTCAGGATGACAGCCGAGCAGTACTTC	CASSLGVRMTAEQYF
17	TRBV9	NA	NA	TRBJ2-1	TGTGCCAGCAGCCCGAGAAGCGGGCCAGCCTCCTACAATGAGCAGTTCTTC	CASSPRSGPASYNEQFF
18	TRBV14	once	TRBD1	TRBJ1-4	TGCGCCAGCAGTCGAATGACAGGGGGCCTACCAACTAATGAAAAACTGTTTTTT	CASSRMTGGLPTNEKLFF
16	TRBV10-2	NA	TRBD2	TRBJ2-7	TGCGCCAGCAGTGCTCTAGCGGGGGGGCTGGTACATGAGCAGTACTTC	CASSALAGGLVHEQYF
17	TRBV20-1	NA	TRBD2	TRBJ2-1	TGCAGTGCTCGAACTGGGCTAGCGGGAGACAAGCACAATGAGCAGTTCTTC	CSARTGLAGDKHNEQFF
14	TRBV6-5	NA	NA	TRBJ1-2	TGTGCCAGCAGTGAACAGGGATTCAGGGGTGGCTACACCTTC	CASSEQGFRGGYTF
12	TRBV11-2	NA	NA	TRBJ2-1	TGTGCCAGCAGCCACACGAGGGACTTACCGTTCTTC	CASSHTRDLPFF
14	TRBV5-5	NA	NA	TRBJ2-4	TGTGCCAGCAGCTTGGATACTCAGGGGCAGATTCAGTACTTC	CASSLDTQGQIQYF
16	TRBV6-2/TRBV6-3	NA	NA	TRBJ2-5	TGTGCCAGCAGTTACTCCACGGGGGACCTCCGAGAGACCCAGTACTTC	CASSYSTGDLRETQYF
15	TRBV5-1	NA	NA	TRBJ2-3	TGCGCCAGCAGCAAGGGAACGGGAGGCACAGATACGCAGTATTTT	CASSKGTGGTDTQYF
15	TRBV20-1	many	NA	TRBJ1-2	TGCAGTGCTAGAGATAGAGGGGCTCCACCCTATGGCTACACCTTC	CSARDRGAPPYGYTF
16	TRBV4-3	NA	NA	TRBJ2-3	TGCGCCAGCAGCCAAGGGCCGATCGGGCACACAGATACGCAGTATTTT	CASSQGPIGHTDTQYF
15	TRBV7-3	once	NA	TRBJ2-1	TGTGCCAGCAGCCTTACACCGGAAGGTTACAATGAGCAGTTCTTC	CASSLTPEGYNEQFF
15	TRBV5-5	NA	NA	TRBJ2-3	TGTGCCAGCAGCTTTCGCGGGAACGGGGCCGATACGCAGTATTTT	CASSFRGNGADTQYF
12	TRBV29-1	NA	TRBD1	TRBJ1-1	TGCAGCGTTGAGAGGACAGGGCTGGGCGCTTTCTTT	CSVERTGLGAFF
11	TRBV6-2/TRBV6-3	NA	NA	TRBJ1-1	TGTGCCAGCAGTTCCAAGACTGAAGCTTTCTTT	CASSSKTEAFF
15	TRBV28	once	TRBD2	TRBJ2-3	TGTGCCAGCAGTACCGGGACTAGCAGCGCAGATACGCAGTATTTT	CASSTGTSSADTQYF
14	TRBV29-1	few	TRBD2	TRBJ2-5	TGCAGCGTTGTACTAGCGGGGCACCAAGAGACCCAGTACTTC	CSVVLAGHQETQYF
13	TRBV4-2	few	NA	TRBJ2-7	TGTGCCAGCAGCCAAGACGGCTCCCGCGAGCAGTACTTC	CASSQDGSREQYF
16	TRBV12-3/TRBV12-4	few	TRBD2	TRBJ2-1	TGTGCCAGCAGTCATGAAGCGGGAGGGCCCTACAATGAGCAGTTCTTC	CASSHEAGGPYNEQFF
16	TRBV29-1	NA	NA	TRBJ2-3	TGCAGCGTCACTGACCCTATAGGGAGTGGTACAGATACGCAGTATTTT	CSVTDPIGSGTDTQYF
13	TRBV27	NA	TRBD2	TRBJ2-7	TGTGCCAGCAGTGGACTAGCGTCCTACGAGCAGTACTTC	CASSGLASYEQYF
14	TRBV20-1	NA	NA	TRBJ2-3	TGCAGTGGGGTCGACGCCATTGGCACAGATACGCAGTATTTT	CSGVDAIGTDTQYF
13	TRBV11-3	NA	TRBD1	TRBJ2-7	TGTGCCAGCAGCTCGACAGGGGTGGAAGAGCAGTACTTC	CASSSTGVEEQYF
15	TRBV6-2/TRBV6-3	once	NA	TRBJ2-7	TGTGCCAGCAGTCCCGGACGGGCGACCTACAATGAGCAGTACTTC	CASSPGRATYNEQYF
17	TRBV20-1	once	TRBD2	TRBJ2-5	TGCAGTGCTAGATCCCTGAGGGAGCGGGGGGTCCTGGAGACCCAGTACTTC	CSARSLRERGVLETQYF
19	TRBV2	NA	NA	TRBJ2-7	TGTGCCAGCAGTTCAGGCGGCGCGACGGGGCTAACCTCCTCCTACGAGCAGTACTTC	CASSSGGATGLTSSYEQYF
14	TRBV5-1	NA	TRBD1	TRBJ1-2	TGCGCCAGCAGCTTGGCCCCAGGGGGACATGGCTACACCTTC	CASSLAPGGHGYTF
15	TRBV7-9	NA	TRBD1	TRBJ1-1	TGTGCCAGCAGCTTAGCCGGACAGGGCCTCACTGAAGCTTTCTTT	CASSLAGQGLTEAFF
12	TRBV9	NA	NA	TRBJ2-1	TGTGCCAGCAGCGCCTCGGACAAAGAGGCGTTCTTC	CASSASDKEAFF
14	TRBV6-5	few	NA	TRBJ2-3	TGTGCCAGCAGTTACAGGTCGGCCGCAGATACGCAGTATTTT	CASSYRSAADTQYF
12	TRBV7-2	NA	NA	TRBJ2-3	TGTGCCAGCAGCCTACCACAGGATACGCAGTATTTT	CASSLPQDTQYF
14	TRBV20-1	NA	NA	TRBJ2-1	TGCAGTGCTAGCGGGCGGGGACTCTACAATGAGCAGTTCTTC	CSASGRGLYNEQFF
16	TRBV25-1	NA	TRBD2	TRBJ2-7	TGTGCCAGCAGTGACCAACCAGCGGGAGGCCTTTACGAGCAGTACTTC	CASSDQPAGGLYEQYF
14	TRBV7-9	NA	TRBD1	TRBJ2-7	TGTGCCAGCAGCTTAGGGTCGGGACAGGGTGGGCAGTACTTC	CASSLGSGQGGQYF
15	TRBV20-1	NA	TRBD2	TRBJ2-3	TGCAGTGCTAGTTCTAGCGGGAGTGGCACAGATACGCAGTATTTT	CSASSSGSGTDTQYF
15	TRBV7-9	NA	TRBD1	TRBJ2-4	TGTGCCAGCAGGAAGACTCAGGGGGAAGAAAACATTCAGTACTTC	CASRKTQGEENIQYF
11	TRBV20-1	NA	NA	TRBJ2-1	TGCAGTGCTAGGTCGGCCAATGAGCAGTTCTTC	CSARSANEQFF
16	TRBV7-2	NA	TRBD1	TRBJ2-7	TGTGCCAGCAGCATCACCCCGGGACAGTTTTCCTACGAGCAGTACTTC	CASSITPGQFSYEQYF
11	TRBV7-9	NA	NA	TRBJ2-7	TGTGCCAACGGCGACGCCTACGAGCAGTACTTC	CANGDAYEQYF
15	TRBV20-1	few	TRBD2	TRBJ2-7	TGCAGTGCTAGATTGGGACTAGCGGGGTTATACGAGCAGTACTTC	CSARLGLAGLYEQYF
16	TRBV6-1	NA	TRBD1	TRBJ1-2	TGTGCCAGCAGGAAGACGGGACAGGGGGCAAACTATGGCTACACCTTC	CASRKTGQGANYGYTF
15	TRBV7-2	few	NA	TRBJ2-7	TGTGCCAGCAGCCCCTCCGGGGGACGGTCTCACGAGCAGTACTTC	CASSPSGGRSHEQYF
15	TRBV5-6	NA	NA	TRBJ1-1	TGTGCCAGCAGCTTGTTTGACAGACTGAACACTGAAGCTTTCTTT	CASSLFDRLNTEAFF
13	TRBV29-1	few	NA	TRBJ2-5	TGCAGCGTCGCGGGACCCAGGGTCGAGACCCAGTACTTC	CSVAGPRVETQYF